These 14 T cell receptor beta chains came from one sample sequenced in a study of OX40 agonist ivuxolimab in advanced cancers. Clones were read by immunoSEQ multiplex PCR, and TCRdb kept only the in-frame ones, dropping some. This table holds tens of thousands of clones, 75% to 90% found once. Specimen: CD4+ or CD8+ T cells sorted from blood, collected in a trial of the OX40 agonist ivuxolimab. Receptors were obtained from an adult with an advanced solid tumor such as melanoma, head and neck, liver or kidney cancer.

In its sample, this clone was seen a few times. This chain joins TRBV6-6 and TRBJ1-1; tentative D call: TRBD1 (5 bases). V was shortened by 8 bases and J by 7 bases, with 11 bases between the two germline ends. This CDR3 is 11 amino acids long. Germline values: CDR1 MNHNY, CDR2 SVGAGI (reference sequence). The CDR3 bases are TGTGCCAGCGGGCGGCAGGGTGAAGCTTTCTTT. Translation gives CASGRQGEAFF.

This clone was found once. Other DNA sequences in the same sample also yield this CDR3. V is TRBV4-1 and J is TRBJ2-3; D not resolved. The germline V gene has CDR1 MGHRA and CDR2 YSYEKL. The CDR3 sequence is 13 residues long. The V and J ends lost 1 base and 1 base respectively, with 3 bases between them. The DNA for the CDR3 is TGCGCCAGCAGCCAAGCGGGCACAGATACGCAGTATTTT. It yields the protein CASSQAGTDTQYF.

This sequence joins TRBV29-1 and TRBJ2-3, with D unresolved. Trimming removed 7 bases from V and 2 bases from J, with 13 bases in between. In germline, CDR1 is SQVTM, CDR2 ANQGSEA. This CDR3 comprises 13 residues. The CDR3 spells CSAWTLDTDTQYF. Here the CDR3 DNA reads TGCAGCGCGTGGACCTTGGACACAGATACGCAGTATTTT.

The CDR3 DNA reads as TGTGCCAGCAGCCCAAGCTCCTACGAGCAGTACTTC. It codes for CASSPSSYEQYF. The J gene is TRBJ2-7, the V gene TRBV6-5; D uncertain. This CDR3 region has 12 residues. V gave up 6 bases and J gave up 0 bases, with 6 bases separating them. In germline, CDR1 is MNHEY, CDR2 SVGAGI.

This sequence joins TRBV11-2 and TRBJ1-2; no firm D call. V was shortened by 3 bases and J by 0 bases, with 11 bases between the two germline ends. Germline V CDR1 and CDR2: SGHAT, FQNNGV. This CDR3 comprises 15 residues. The chain's CDR3 is CASSLETSANYGYTF. CDR3 in DNA: TGTGCCAGCAGCTTGGAGACTAGCGCTAACTATGGCTACACCTTC.

This clone has only a few counts. V gene TRBV4-1 combines with J gene TRBJ1-2, with D uncertain. CDR3 length equals 14 residues. CDR1 is MGHRA and CDR2 is YSYEKL in the germline V gene. V was cut by 0 bases and J by 13 bases, with 18 bases left in between. The CDR3: CASSQEPLYGPVTF. Written as DNA, the CDR3 is TGCGCCAGCAGCCAAGAACCTTTATATGGGCCTGTCACCTTC.

This clone was observed a single time. This sequence joins TRBV19 and TRBJ1-1; TRBD1 is a possible D gene (6 bases). V was pared by 7 bases and J by 8 bases, with 23 bases between. The CDR3 covers 15 residues. Germline assignment: CDR1 LNHDA and CDR2 SQIVND (reference sequence). The CDR3 region has the DNA TGTGCCAGTACGACGGCAGGGAGGGGGGTAGCCGAAGCTTTCTTT. Residues: CASTTAGRGVAEAFF.

The gene calls are TRBV7-3 and TRBJ2-5; D call uncertain. Germline V gene data show CDR1 as SGHTA and CDR2 as FQGTGA. V was pared by 1 base and J by 1 base, with 4 bases between. CDR3 length: 13 amino acids. CDR3 region: CASSLNPQETQYF. The DNA for the CDR3 is TGTGCCAGCAGCTTAAACCCCCAAGAGACCCAGTACTTC. Variable domain in full (rest from reference TRBV7-3 and TRBJ2-5): GAGVSQTPSNKVTEKGKYVELRCDPISGHTALYWYRQSLGQGPEFLIYFQGTGAADDSGLPNDRFFAVRPEGSVSTLKIQRTERGDSAVYLCASSLNPQETQYFGPGTRLLVL.

The chain uses TRBV9 and TRBJ1-1; the D is unclear. The V gene's germline CDR1 is SGDLS and CDR2 YYNGEE. CDR3 length: 14 amino acids. Deletions cut 2 bases from V and 1 base from J, with 9 bases between. The CDR3 here is CASSVAGSNTEAFF. The CDR3 coding sequence is TGTGCCAGCAGCGTTGCTGGATCGAACACTGAAGCTTTCTTT.

The chain has TRBV6-6 and TRBJ2-4; D might be TRBD1 (6 bases). CDR3 length: 14 amino acids. Trimming pared 4 bases from V and 1 base from J, leaving 8 bases between. The germline gives CDR1 MNHNY, CDR2 SVGAGI (reference sequence). The CDR3: CASSFTGAKNIQYF. The CDR3 region has the DNA TGTGCCAGCAGTTTTACAGGGGCCAAAAACATTCAGTACTTC.

This clone was seen just once. V is TRBV19 and J is TRBJ1-1, with 9 bases identical to TRBD1. Germline trimming cut 6 bases from V and 7 bases from J; bases unmatched to any gene: 15. Germline V gives CDR1 LNHDA, CDR2 SQIVND (reference sequence). This CDR3 has 16 residues. The CDR3 loop is CASRHQSRDRVGEAFF. The CDR3 DNA reads as TGTGCCAGTAGGCACCAGTCCCGGGACAGGGTTGGTGAAGCTTTCTTT. The full variable domain, rest sourced from reference TRBV19 and TRBJ1-1, is DGGITQSPKYLFRKEGQNVTLSCEQNLNHDAMYWYRQDPGQGLRLIYYSQIVNDFQKGDIAEGYSVSREKKESFPLTVTSAQKNPTAFYLCASRHQSRDRVGEAFFGQGTRLTVV.

V is TRBV6-5 and J is TRBJ2-7; tentative D call: TRBD1 (5 bases). The CDR3 has 13 residues. V shed 6 bases and J shed 5 bases, with 14 bases lying between them. The germline V gene has CDR1 MNHEY and CDR2 SVGAGI. The CDR3 sequence: CASRGVRGHEQYF. The CDR3 coding sequence is TGTGCCAGCAGAGGGGTTAGGGGCCACGAGCAGTACTTC.

The V and J genes are TRBV25-1 and TRBJ2-3; 12 nucleotides line up with TRBD1. The CDR3 is 16 amino acids. Germline CDR1 and CDR2: MGHDK and SYGVNS. V gave up 4 bases and J gave up 8 bases; unmatched junction bases: 10. Written as DNA, the CDR3 is TGTGCCAGCAGTGCTCCGGGACAGGGGGCGCCGGGTACGCAGTATTTT. Amino acid sequence: CASSAPGQGAPGTQYF.

The chain has TRBV4-2 and TRBJ1-2, with 7 bases that match TRBD1. The CDR3 runs to 17 residues. The V gene's germline CDR1 is LGHNA and CDR2 YNFKEQ. After removal of 3 bases from V and 0 bases from J, the junction contained 10 bases not matched to a gene. This CDR3 is CASSQLFDRASNYGYTF. The CDR3 DNA sequence: TGTGCCAGCAGCCAGCTTTTTGACAGGGCCTCTAACTATGGCTACACCTTC.